What follows are 8 T cell receptor beta chains derived from one specimen sequenced in a study of blood T cell repertoires in COVID-19. This table comes from immunoSEQ multiplex PCR, and its TCRdb copy is limited to in-frame clones, with some not included. The sample consists of hundreds of thousands of clones, roughly 85% of them appearing once. The sequenced material came from peripheral blood. These receptors came from a man between 50 and 59 years old with active or convalescent COVID-19.

The V gene is TRBV6-2 or TRBV6-3, the J gene TRBJ2-1, with 7 bases lining up with TRBD2. Germline V gene sequence: CDR1 MNHEY, CDR2 SVGEGT. The CDR3 runs 14 residues. J gave up 7 bases and V 5 bases, and 8 bases lay outside the gene matches. CDR3 amino acids: CASSRRTRVNEQFF. CDR3 DNA sequence: TGTGCCAGCAGTAGGAGGACTAGAGTAAATGAGCAGTTCTTC.

The V gene is TRBV13, the J gene TRBJ2-1; 15 bases agree with TRBD2. Per germline, CDR1 PRHDT and CDR2 FYEKMQ (reference sequence). The CDR3 extends over 17 amino acids. With 3 bases clipped from V and 6 bases from J, the junction kept 6 bases outside the gene matches. The DNA of the CDR3 is TGTGCCAGCAGCTTCGGACTAGCGGGAGGGCTAGGCAATGAGCAGTTCTTC. Its protein is CASSFGLAGGLGNEQFF.

In its sample, this clone was seen a few times. The J gene is TRBJ2-7, the V gene TRBV2; 9 bases map to TRBD2. The J segment lost 7 bases and the V segment lost 8 bases, leaving 12 bases of the junction unmatched. CDR1 SNHLY and CDR2 FYNNEI come from the germline V gene. The CDR3 runs 14 residues. CDR3 in amino acids: CASGRLAAVGEQYF. DNA of the CDR3: TGTGCCAGCGGGAGACTAGCGGCCGTGGGAGAGCAGTACTTC.

The J gene is TRBJ1-3, the V gene TRBV2; D may be TRBD1 (6 bases). Germline assignment: CDR1 SNHLY and CDR2 FYNNEI. CDR3 length: 14 amino acids. V was trimmed by 8 bases and J by 3 bases, leaving 14 bases between them. In DNA, the CDR3 is TGTGCCAGCGGGCAGGGGTTAGGTGGAAACACCATATATTTT. Amino acids: CASGQGLGGNTIYF.

This chain's CDR3 is CASSSQGLGGYTF. The DNA of the CDR3 is TGTGCCAGCAGCTCCCAGGGTCTGGGCGGCTACACCTTC. The chain links TRBV7-8 to TRBJ1-2, with D tentatively TRBD1 (5 bases). CDR3 length equals 13 residues. Trimming took off 4 bases at V and 8 bases at J, with 14 bases between the two ends. CDR1 SGHVS and CDR2 FQNEAQ come from the germline V gene.

The chain uses TRBV9 and TRBJ2-5, with 11 bases aligning to TRBD1. The length of the CDR3 is 16 residues. Germline V CDR1 and CDR2: SGDLS, YYNGEE. V gave up 2 bases and J gave up 3 bases; unmatched junction bases: 6. CDR3 region: CASSVLGTGGKETQYF. The CDR3 DNA follows: TGTGCCAGCAGCGTTTTAGGGACAGGGGGTAAAGAGACCCAGTACTTC. Using reference TRBV9 and TRBJ2-5 for the parts outside the CDR3, the full variable domain is DSGVTQTPKHLITATGQRVTLRCSPRSGDLSVYWYQQSLDQGLQFLIQYYNGEERAKGNILERFSAQQFPDLHSELNLSSLELGDSALYFCASSVLGTGGKETQYFGPGTRLLVL.

The chain joins TRBV28 to TRBJ2-1; a weak D match, TRBD1 (5 bases). The CDR3 is 11 residues long. CDR1 is MDHEN and CDR2 is SYDVKM in the germline V gene. V was cut by 8 bases and J by 12 bases, with 14 bases left in between. CDR3 sequence: CASHTGIGQFF. The DNA for the CDR3 is TGTGCCAGCCACACAGGTATTGGGCAGTTCTTC. Together with reference TRBV28 and TRBJ2-1, the CDR3 gives the full variable domain: DVKVTQSSRYLVKRTGEKVFLECVQDMDHENMFWYRQDPGLGLRLIYFSYDVKMKEKGDIPEGYSVSREKKERFSLILESASTNQTSMYLCASHTGIGQFFGPGTRLTVL.

This sequence joins TRBV6-6 and TRBJ1-4; the D gene is possibly TRBD1 (5 bases). The V end lost 6 bases, the J end lost 2 bases, and 10 bases lay between the germline ends. There are 14 residues in the CDR3. From germline, CDR1 is MNHNY and CDR2 SVGAGI (reference sequence). The CDR3 region has the DNA TGTGCCAGCAGAGCCAGGGCCACTAATGAAAAACTGTTTTTT. Its protein product is CASRARATNEKLFF.